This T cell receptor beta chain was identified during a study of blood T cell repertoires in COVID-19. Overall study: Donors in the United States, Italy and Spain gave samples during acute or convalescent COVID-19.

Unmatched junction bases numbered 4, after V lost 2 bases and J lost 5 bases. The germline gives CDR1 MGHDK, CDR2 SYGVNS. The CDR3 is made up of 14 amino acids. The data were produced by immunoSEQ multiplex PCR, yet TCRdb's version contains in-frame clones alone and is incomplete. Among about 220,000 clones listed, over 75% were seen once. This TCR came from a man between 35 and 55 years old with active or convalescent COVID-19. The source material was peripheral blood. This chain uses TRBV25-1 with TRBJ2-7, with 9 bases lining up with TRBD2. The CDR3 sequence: CASSERAGGDEQYF. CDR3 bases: TGTGCCAGCAGTGAAAGGGCGGGGGGGGACGAGCAGTACTTC.